This T cell receptor (beta chain) was recovered during a study of blood T cells in healthy people across ages. Whole-study results and caveats: TCR beta diversity per million T cells fell roughly linearly with age.

In terms of origin and age, donors were healthy Caucasian individuals from Russia aged 6 to 90. Peripheral blood, roughly 9.3 milliliters per donor, was collected. Concerning this clonotype itself: The antigen remains undetermined.

A second PCR of about 6 to 11 cycles used a sample-barcoded 5' primer and a J-beta primer mix. From the 5' RACE reads, TCRdb called clonotypes with MiXCR, one entry per CDR3 protein. The repertoire holds some 1.1 million distinct CDR3 sequences, 35% to 40% seen once, with about 12% in the top ten. With 5 bases removed from V and 3 bases from J, the gap between germline ends came to 7 bases. The CDR3 covers 13 residues. The sequencing sample was made of blood. This clonotype was obtained from a man aged 18 to 35 in good health. The rearrangement uses TRBV12-3 or TRBV12-4 and TRBJ1-4; D gene ambiguous. CDR3 residues: CASSVSANEKLFF. For the CDR3, the DNA is TGTGCCAGCAGTGTCAGCGCTAATGAAAAACTGTTTTTT.